This TCR beta chain is from a study of radiation and T cells in renal cell carcinoma. Notes on the study in general: No pretreatment tumor biopsies were available for baseline clonotypes.

The sample's time point: baseline pretreatment blood. As to treatment: 15 Gy SBRT to primary tumor, nephrectomy 4 weeks later. The tumor was a clear cell renal cell carcinoma. This clone was picked up one time. Its antigen is as yet unknown. Libraries were prepared by immunoSEQ multiplex PCR; TCRdb keeps only in-frame clonotypes and omits some of them. The sample has roughly 120,000 clones; roughly four fifths are singletons. This specimen consisted of blood, obtained from a patient whose treatment included radiotherapy and nephrectomy. The sequence derives from a woman aged 60 to 75 with renal cell carcinoma.

The DNA for the CDR3 is TGTGCCTGGAGTGTACTAGCGGGAGGCGATGAGCAGTTCTTC. Translating gives CAWSVLAGGDEQFF. This rearrangement joins TRBV30 to TRBJ2-1; 12 nucleotides match TRBD2. V was pared by 0 bases and J by 8 bases, with 2 bases of the junction left unmatched. The germline CDR1 and CDR2 sequences are GTSNPN and SVGIG (reference sequence). CDR3 length equals 14 residues.